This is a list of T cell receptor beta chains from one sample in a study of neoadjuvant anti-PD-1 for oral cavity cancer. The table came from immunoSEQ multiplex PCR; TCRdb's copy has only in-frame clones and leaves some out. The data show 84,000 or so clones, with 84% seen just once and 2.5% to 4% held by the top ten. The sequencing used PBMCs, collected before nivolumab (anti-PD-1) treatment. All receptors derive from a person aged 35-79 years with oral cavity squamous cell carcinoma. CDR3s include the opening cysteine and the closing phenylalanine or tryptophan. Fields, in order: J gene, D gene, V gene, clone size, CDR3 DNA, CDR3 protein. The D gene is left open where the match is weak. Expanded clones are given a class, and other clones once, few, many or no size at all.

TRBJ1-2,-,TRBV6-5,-,TGTGCCAGCAGTTTGGCGGGGAACTATGGCTACACCTTC,CASSLAGNYGYTF
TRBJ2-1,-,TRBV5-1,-,TGCGCCAGCGCCAAAGGGGCCGATAACAATGAGCAGTTCTTC,CASAKGADNNEQFF
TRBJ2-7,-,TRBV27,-,TGTGCCAGCAGGGAGTCCTCCTACGAGCAGTACTTC,CASRESSYEQYF
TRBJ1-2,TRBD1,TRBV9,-,TGTGCCAGCAGCGTAGGCTTAGACAGGGAGCCCTATGGCTACACCTTC,CASSVGLDREPYGYTF
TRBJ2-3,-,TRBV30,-,TGTGCCTCCCTCTATTGGACGAGCACAGATACGCAGTATTTT,CASLYWTSTDTQYF
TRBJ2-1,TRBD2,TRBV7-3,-,TGTGCCAGCAGCCTTAGCGGGAGCAGCTCCTACAATGAGCAGTTCTTC,CASSLSGSSSYNEQFF
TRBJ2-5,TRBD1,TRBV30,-,TGTGCCTGGAGTCCCCCAGCCAGGGGGCAGGGGGAGACCCAGTACTTC,CAWSPPARGQGETQYF
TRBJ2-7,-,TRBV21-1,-,TGTGCCAGCAACGCCTACGAGCAGTACTTC,CASNAYEQYF
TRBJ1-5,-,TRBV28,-,TGTGCCAGCAGTTTTCGGCGCCAGCCCCAGCATTTT,CASSFRRQPQHF
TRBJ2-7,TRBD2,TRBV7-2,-,TGTGCCAGCAGCTTCGGCGGGAGCTCCTACGAGCAGTACTTC,CASSFGGSSYEQYF
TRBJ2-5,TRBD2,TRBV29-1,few,TGCAGCGTTGAAGCTGGGGCTAGCGGAGAGACCCAGTACTTC,CSVEAGASGETQYF
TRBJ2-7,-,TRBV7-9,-,TGTGCCAGCAGCTTAGAAGGGAACTACGAGCAGTACTTC,CASSLEGNYEQYF
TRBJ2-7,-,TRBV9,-,TGTGCCAGCAGCCCACATTCAGGCGAGCAGTACTTC,CASSPHSGEQYF
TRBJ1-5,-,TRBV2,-,TGTGCCAGCAGCCCGTCATCGTCTAATAGCAATCAGCCCCAGCATTTT,CASSPSSSNSNQPQHF
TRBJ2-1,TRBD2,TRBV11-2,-,TGTGCCAGCAGGCCTCCGGGACTAGGGATATATGAGCAGTTCTTC,CASRPPGLGIYEQFF
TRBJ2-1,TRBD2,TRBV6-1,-,TGTGCCAGCTGGTCCGCGGGAGGGTCCCACAATGAGCAGTTCTTC,CASWSAGGSHNEQFF
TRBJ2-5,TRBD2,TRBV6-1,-,TGTGCCAGCCGGACTAGCGGGAGAGTCCAAGAGACCCAGTACTTC,CASRTSGRVQETQYF
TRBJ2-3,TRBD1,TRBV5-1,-,TGCGCCAGCAGCTCCGGGACAGGGAAGGGAGATACGCAGTATTTT,CASSSGTGKGDTQYF
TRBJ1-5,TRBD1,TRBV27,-,TGTGCCAGTTACAGGGGGCCGGGGCAGCCCCAGCATTTT,CASYRGPGQPQHF
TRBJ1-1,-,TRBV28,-,TGTGCCAGCAGTTTAACACGGAACACTGAAGCTTTCTTT,CASSLTRNTEAFF
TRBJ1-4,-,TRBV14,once,TGTGCCAGCAGCCAAGATGACACAGGAAAACTGTTTTTT,CASSQDDTGKLFF
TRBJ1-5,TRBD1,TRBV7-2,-,TGTGCCAGCAACCCGGGACAGGGATTTCAGCCCCAGCATTTT,CASNPGQGFQPQHF
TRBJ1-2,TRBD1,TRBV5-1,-,TGCGCCAGCAGCCCCACCGGGACAGGGGGCCAAAATAACTATGGCTACACCTTC,CASSPTGTGGQNNYGYTF
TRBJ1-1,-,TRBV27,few,TGTGCCAGCAGGGGACGGGAAAGAACTGAAGCTTTCTTT,CASRGRERTEAFF
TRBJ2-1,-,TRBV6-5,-,TGTGCCAGCAGTTGGGGTACTTCGGGTGAGCAGTTCTTC,CASSWGTSGEQFF
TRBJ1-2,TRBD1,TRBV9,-,TGTGCCAGCAGCCCAAACCGGGACAGTTATGGCTACACCTTC,CASSPNRDSYGYTF
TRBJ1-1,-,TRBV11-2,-,TGTGCCAGCAGCCCGATCAGAAGAGGCGGAGCTTTCTTT,CASSPIRRGGAFF
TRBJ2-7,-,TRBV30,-,TGTGCCTGGAGTCGGGGAAACTACGAGCAGTACTTC,CAWSRGNYEQYF
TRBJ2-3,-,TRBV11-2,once,TGTGCCTCCTCACGGGACCGCACAGATACGCAGTATTTT,CASSRDRTDTQYF
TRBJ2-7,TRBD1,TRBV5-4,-,TGTGCCAGCAGCTCAGGACAGGGGGGCTACGAGCAGTACTTC,CASSSGQGGYEQYF
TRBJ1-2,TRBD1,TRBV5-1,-,TGCGCCAGCAGCCCGATCGGGGACAGCTATGGCTACACCTTC,CASSPIGDSYGYTF
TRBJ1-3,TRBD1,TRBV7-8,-,TGTGCCAGCAGCTTCGTGACAGGGGGCGAAAACACCATATATTTT,CASSFVTGGENTIYF
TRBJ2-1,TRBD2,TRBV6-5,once,TGTGCCAGCAGTCCGGGACTAGCGGCCAATGAGCAGTTCTTC,CASSPGLAANEQFF
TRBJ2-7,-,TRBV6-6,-,TGTGCCAGCAGGCCCGATGCTAACTCCTACGAGCAGTACTTC,CASRPDANSYEQYF
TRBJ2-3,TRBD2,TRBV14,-,TGTGCCAGCAGCCAAGCCGCTACCCTTACTAGCGTAAGCACAGATACGCAGTATTTT,CASSQAATLTSVSTDTQYF
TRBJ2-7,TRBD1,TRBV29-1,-,TGCAGCGCCGAGGGTGGGACAGTGGACGGGCAGTACTTC,CSAEGGTVDGQYF
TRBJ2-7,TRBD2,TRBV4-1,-,TGCGCCAGCAGCCAAACCGGGACTAGCGCCTACGAGCAGTACTTC,CASSQTGTSAYEQYF
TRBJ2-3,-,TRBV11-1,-,TGTGCCAGCTCCCTGGGAACAGATACGCAGTATTTT,CASSLGTDTQYF
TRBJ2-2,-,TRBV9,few,TGTGCCAGCAAAGTGGGGTCTAACACCGGGGAGCTGTTTTTT,CASKVGSNTGELFF
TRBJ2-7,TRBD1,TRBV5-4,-,TGTGCCAGCATCCACAGGGGTGTCTACGAGCAGTACTTC,CASIHRGVYEQYF
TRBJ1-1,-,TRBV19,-,TGTGCCAGTAAAGGGGGTACAGTGAACACTGAAGCTTTCTTT,CASKGGTVNTEAFF
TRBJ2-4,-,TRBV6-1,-,TGTGCCAGCAGTGTCGGACAGAGCTTAGCCAAAAACATTCAGTACTTC,CASSVGQSLAKNIQYF
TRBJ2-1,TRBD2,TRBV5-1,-,TGCGCCAGCAGCTTGGTGGTAGCGGGAGCAAATGAGCAGTTCTTC,CASSLVVAGANEQFF
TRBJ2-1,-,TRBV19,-,TGTGCCAGTACGCAGGGCCACGGCTACAATGAGCAGTTCTTC,CASTQGHGYNEQFF
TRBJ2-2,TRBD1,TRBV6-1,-,TGTGCCAGCAGCGTAGTCCGGACAGGGAGCGGGGAGCTGTTTTTT,CASSVVRTGSGELFF
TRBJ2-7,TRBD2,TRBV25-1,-,TGTGCCAGCTCGGGACTAGCGGCTTACGAGCAGTACTTC,CASSGLAAYEQYF
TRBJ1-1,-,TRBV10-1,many,TGCGCCAGCAGTGCCGACGGATGGGACACTGAAGCTTTCTTT,CASSADGWDTEAFF
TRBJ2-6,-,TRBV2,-,TGTGCCAGCAGTGAAGCCCTAGCTGGGGCCAACGTCCTGACTTTC,CASSEALAGANVLTF
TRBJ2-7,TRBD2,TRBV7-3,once,TGTGCCAGCAGCCCCCCCCGAACTAGCGGACACTACGAGCAGTACTTC,CASSPPRTSGHYEQYF
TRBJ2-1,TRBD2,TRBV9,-,TGTGCCAGCAGCGTAGCGGCTCTAGCGGGAAGCAATGAGCAGTTCTTC,CASSVAALAGSNEQFF
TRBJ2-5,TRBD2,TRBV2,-,TGTGCCAGCAGGCAGACTAGCGGGAGCTCGGGGACCCAGTACTTC,CASRQTSGSSGTQYF